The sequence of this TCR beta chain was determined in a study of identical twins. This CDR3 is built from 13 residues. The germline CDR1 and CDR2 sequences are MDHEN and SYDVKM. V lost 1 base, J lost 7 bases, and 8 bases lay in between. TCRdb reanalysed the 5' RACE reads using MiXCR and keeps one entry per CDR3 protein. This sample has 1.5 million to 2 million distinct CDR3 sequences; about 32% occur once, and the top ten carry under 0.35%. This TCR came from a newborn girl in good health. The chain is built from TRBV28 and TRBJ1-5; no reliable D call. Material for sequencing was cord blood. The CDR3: CASSLFVAQPQHF. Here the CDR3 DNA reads TGTGCCAGCAGTTTATTTGTTGCACAGCCCCAGCATTTT.